This entry features one T cell receptor (beta chain) sequence. The data originate from a study of blood T cell repertoires in COVID-19. Repertoires were generated with immunoSEQ multiplex PCR, while TCRdb's copy carries only in-frame clones and drops some. Here the sample spans around 470,000 clones, roughly nine tenths being singletons. Trimming took off 4 bases at V and 2 bases at J, with 12 bases between the two ends. This CDR3 contains 13 residues. Germline V gives CDR1 SQVTM, CDR2 ANQGSEA. Seattle researchers signed up patients amid active infection and tracked them longitudinally. The sequence derives from a man between 18 and 29 years old with COVID-19, enrolled during active disease. The chain employs TRBV29-1 and TRBJ2-7; D remains ambiguous. The sample consisted of peripheral blood. The CDR3 sequence is CSVGAVGTYEQYF. The CDR3 DNA sequence: TGCAGCGTTGGGGCCGTTGGAACCTACGAGCAGTACTTC.